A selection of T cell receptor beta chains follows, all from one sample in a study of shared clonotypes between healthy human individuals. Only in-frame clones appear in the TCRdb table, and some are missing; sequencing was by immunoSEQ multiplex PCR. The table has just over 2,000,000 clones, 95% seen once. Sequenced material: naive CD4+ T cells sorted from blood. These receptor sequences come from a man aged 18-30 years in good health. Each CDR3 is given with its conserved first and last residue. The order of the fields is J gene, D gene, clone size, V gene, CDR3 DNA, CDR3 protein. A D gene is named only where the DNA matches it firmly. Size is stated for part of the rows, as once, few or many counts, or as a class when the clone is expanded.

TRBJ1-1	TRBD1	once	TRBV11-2	TGTGCCAGCAGCTTAGAATCCCGGACAGGGGATAGGACAGCTTTCTTT	CASSLESRTGDRTAFF
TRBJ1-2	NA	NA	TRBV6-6	TGTGCCAGCAGTGACGATAGGTATGGCTACACCTTC	CASSDDRYGYTF
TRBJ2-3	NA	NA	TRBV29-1	TGCAGCATGGGGCTCGGCGGTATTACAGATACGCAGTATTTT	CSMGLGGITDTQYF
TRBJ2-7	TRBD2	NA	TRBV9	TGTGCCAGCAGCGCCGGGACTAGCGGCTACGAGCAGTACTTC	CASSAGTSGYEQYF
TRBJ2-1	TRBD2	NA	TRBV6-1	TGTGCCAGCAGTGCCACTAGCGGGAGTCGGGAGCAGTTCTTC	CASSATSGSREQFF
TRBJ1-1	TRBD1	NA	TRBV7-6	TGTGCCAGCAGCCCCCAAGGGTTGGACAGGGGGACTTCCATGAACACTGAAGCTTTCTTT	CASSPQGLDRGTSMNTEAFF
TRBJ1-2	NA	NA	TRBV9	TGTGCCAGCAGCGTAGGGGGAGGGCCAATTAACTATGGCTACACCTTC	CASSVGGGPINYGYTF
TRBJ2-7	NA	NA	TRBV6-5	TGTGCCAGCAGTTCGGTCGCCTACGAGCAGTACTTC	CASSSVAYEQYF
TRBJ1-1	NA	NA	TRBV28	TGTGCCAGCAGTTTCTTATCGTCTTTTGGGGGCGTGGGGACTGAAGCTTTCTTT	CASSFLSSFGGVGTEAFF
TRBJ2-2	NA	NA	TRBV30	TGTGCCTGGACCCTCGGATCTAACACCGGGGAGCTGTTTTTT	CAWTLGSNTGELFF
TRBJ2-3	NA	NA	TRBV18	TGTGCCAGCTCACCCAATCTAGGACAGATCACAGATACGCAGTATTTT	CASSPNLGQITDTQYF
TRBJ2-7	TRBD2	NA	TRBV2	TGTGCCAGCAGGAAGGGGACTAGCGGCTACGAGCAGTACTTC	CASRKGTSGYEQYF
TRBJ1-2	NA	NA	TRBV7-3	TGTGCCAGCAGCTTATTTCAGGGCTCCGGCTACACCTTC	CASSLFQGSGYTF
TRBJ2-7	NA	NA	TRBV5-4	TGTGCCAGCAGCTTGAAGCAGGGCGTCGGCTACGAGCAGTACTTC	CASSLKQGVGYEQYF
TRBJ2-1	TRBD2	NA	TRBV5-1	TGCGCCAGCAGCTTGGCCGGTAGCGGGGGCGTTTACAATGAGCAGTTCTTC	CASSLAGSGGVYNEQFF
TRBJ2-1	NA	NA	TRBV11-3	TGTGCCAGCAGCCAAGACGCGAACGCCTACAATGAGCAGTTCTTC	CASSQDANAYNEQFF
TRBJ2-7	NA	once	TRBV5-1	TGCGCCAGCAGCTTGGGCCCAGCCTCCTACGAGCAGTACTTC	CASSLGPASYEQYF
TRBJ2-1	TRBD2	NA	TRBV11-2	TGTGCCAGCAGCTTAGGACTAGCGGCCTACAATGAGCAGTTCTTC	CASSLGLAAYNEQFF
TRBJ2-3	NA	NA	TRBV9	TGTGCCAGCAGCCCCACTTCCCGAGATACGCAGTATTTT	CASSPTSRDTQYF
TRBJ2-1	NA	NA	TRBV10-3	TGTGCCATCAGTGAGTCGGCGGCCTCCTACAATGAGCAGTTCTTC	CAISESAASYNEQFF
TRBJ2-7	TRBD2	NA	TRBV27	TGTGCCAGCAGAACTCCCACCGGGACTAGCGTTTTCGAGCAGTACTTC	CASRTPTGTSVFEQYF
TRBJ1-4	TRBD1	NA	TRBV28	TGTGCCAGCAGTCCATGGGGACAGGGGGACGAAAAACTGTTTTTT	CASSPWGQGDEKLFF
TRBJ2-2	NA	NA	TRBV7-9	TGTGCCAGCGGGCAAGGGTGGGACACCGGGGAGCTGTTTTTT	CASGQGWDTGELFF
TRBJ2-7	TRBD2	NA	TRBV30	TGTGCCTGGACCCGCGGGACTACCTACGAGCAGTACTTC	CAWTRGTTYEQYF
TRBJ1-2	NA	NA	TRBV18	TGTGCCAGCTCACAAGATAGCAGGGCGGATGATGGCTACACCTTC	CASSQDSRADDGYTF
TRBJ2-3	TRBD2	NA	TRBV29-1	TGCAGCGTACCGGGACTAGCGGTCCTCACAGATACGCAGTATTTT	CSVPGLAVLTDTQYF
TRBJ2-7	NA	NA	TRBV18	TGTGCCAGCTCACCACGATCCAGGGAGAAAGGCGAGCAGTACTTC	CASSPRSREKGEQYF
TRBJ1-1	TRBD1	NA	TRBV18	TGTGCCAGCTCACCACCTGGGGGACAGGCTATGAACACTGAAGCTTTCTTT	CASSPPGGQAMNTEAFF
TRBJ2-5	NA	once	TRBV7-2	TGTGCCAGCAGCTCCCGGGGCAGAGGTTTTCAAGAGACCCAGTACTTC	CASSSRGRGFQETQYF
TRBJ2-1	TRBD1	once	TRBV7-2	TGTGCCAGCAGCCCCCAAACCTCAGGGGGCAATGAGCAGTTCTTC	CASSPQTSGGNEQFF
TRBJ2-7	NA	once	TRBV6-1	TGTGCCAGCAGTGGGACCACCTACGAGCAGTACTTC	CASSGTTYEQYF
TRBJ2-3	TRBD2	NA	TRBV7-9	TGTGCCAGCAGCCCCCGACTAGCGGTCACAGATACGCAGTATTTT	CASSPRLAVTDTQYF
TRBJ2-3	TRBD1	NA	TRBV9	TGTGCCAGCAGCGCCGCCGGGACAGCTAGCACAGATACGCAGTATTTT	CASSAAGTASTDTQYF
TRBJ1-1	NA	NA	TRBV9	TGTGCCAGCAGCGTAGAGCCCGAGAACACTGAAGCTTTCTTT	CASSVEPENTEAFF
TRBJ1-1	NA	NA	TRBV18	TGTGCCAGCTCACCCGGTACGGTAGCTTTCTTT	CASSPGTVAFF
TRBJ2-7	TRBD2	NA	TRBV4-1	TGCGCCAGCAGCCAAGATGCCCTAGCGGGAGGATGGGGCGAGCAGTACTTC	CASSQDALAGGWGEQYF
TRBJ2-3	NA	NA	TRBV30	TGTGCCTGGAGTTGGGACGGCAGTGGCACAGATACGCAGTATTTT	CAWSWDGSGTDTQYF
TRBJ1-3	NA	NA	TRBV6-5	TGTGCCAGCAGTTATCAACCTGGAAACACCATATATTTT	CASSYQPGNTIYF
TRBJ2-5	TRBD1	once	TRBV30	TGTGCCTGGAGCGGGTTCACAGGGGGAGCGGAGACCCAGTACTTC	CAWSGFTGGAETQYF
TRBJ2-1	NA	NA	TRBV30	TGTGCCTGGAGTGTGTGGGGCAGGGGGGACAGCGGTGAGCAGTTCTTC	CAWSVWGRGDSGEQFF
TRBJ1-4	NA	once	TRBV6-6	TGTGCCAGCAGCCAGTGGGGGGCTAATGAAAAACTGTTTTTT	CASSQWGANEKLFF
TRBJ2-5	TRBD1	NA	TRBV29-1	TGCAGCGTTGAAGATCGCCAGGGGGCGATAATAATGGAGACCCAGTACTTC	CSVEDRQGAIIMETQYF
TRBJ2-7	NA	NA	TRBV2	TGTGCCAGCAGTGACGGGTACTCCTACGAGCAGTACTTC	CASSDGYSYEQYF
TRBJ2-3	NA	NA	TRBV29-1	TGCAGCGTTGAACCCACCCGGACCGACCTGGGAGATACGCAGTATTTT	CSVEPTRTDLGDTQYF
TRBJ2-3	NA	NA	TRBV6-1	TGTGCCAGCAGTGAACCCGACAGGATGATCTCAGATACGCAGTATTTT	CASSEPDRMISDTQYF
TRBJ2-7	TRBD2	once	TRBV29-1	TGCAGCGTCGCCGTAGCGGGGGGGCCGAGCGAGCAGTACTTC	CSVAVAGGPSEQYF
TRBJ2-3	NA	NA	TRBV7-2	TGTGCCAGCAGCTTAGACATACTTACGCAGTATTTT	CASSLDILTQYF
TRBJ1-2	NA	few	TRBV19	TGTGCCAGTAGTAAAGGGACGGTCTATGGCTACACCTTC	CASSKGTVYGYTF
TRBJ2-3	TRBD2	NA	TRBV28	TGTGCCAGCACAGGGGCGCGGGGGGTTTTAGATACGCAGTATTTT	CASTGARGVLDTQYF
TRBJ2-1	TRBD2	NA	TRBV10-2	TGCGCCACCTTTAAGGGGGAAGCGGGAGTCAATGAGCAGTTCTTC	CATFKGEAGVNEQFF
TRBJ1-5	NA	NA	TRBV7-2	TGTGCCAGCAGCCCATCTACTCAGGGGAGCAATCAGCCCCAGCATTTT	CASSPSTQGSNQPQHF
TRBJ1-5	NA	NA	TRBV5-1	TGCGCCAGCAGCTTGGGCAGCAATCAGCCCCAGCATTTT	CASSLGSNQPQHF
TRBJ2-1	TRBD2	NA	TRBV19	TGTGCCAGTAGTTCCCTCAGCGGGAGCTCCTACAATGAGCAGTTCTTC	CASSSLSGSSYNEQFF
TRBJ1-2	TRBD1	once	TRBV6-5	TGTGCCAGCAGACAGGGGGCGGGTGGCTACACCTTC	CASRQGAGGYTF
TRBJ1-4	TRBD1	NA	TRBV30	TGTGCCTTCAGACAGGGCACTAATGAAAAACTGTTTTTT	CAFRQGTNEKLFF
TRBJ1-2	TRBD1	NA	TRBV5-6	TGTGCCAGCAGCTTGGTAGGGGGCGCTGGCTATGGCTACACCTTC	CASSLVGGAGYGYTF
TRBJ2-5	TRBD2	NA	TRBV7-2	TGTGCCAGCAGCTTAGGGGCTTTCTCAGGCGGGGGAAAAGAGACCCAGTACTTC	CASSLGAFSGGGKETQYF
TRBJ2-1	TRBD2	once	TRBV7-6	TGTGCCAGCAGCTTAGGTCTAGCGGGCTACAATGAGCAGTTCTTC	CASSLGLAGYNEQFF